A single sample is the source of the 30 T cell receptor beta chains below, sequenced in a study of naive and memory T cell subsets. The SP2 primer and nested alpha and beta constant region primers amplified ligated cDNA in four rounds. TCRdb recomputed calls from the UMI-ligation and nested PCR reads with MiXCR, one row per CDR3 protein. The sample has tens of thousands of distinct CDR3 sequences; under 6.5% are singletons. An oligonucleotide containing a UMI was ligated to the 3' end of TCR cDNA. The sequenced material came from blood. The receptors were sampled from an adult in good health.

In this sample, this clonotype turned up many times. The chain carries TRBV12-3 or TRBV12-4 and TRBJ2-7, with a weak D call TRBD1 (5 bases). The CDR3 is 11 residues long. Trimming removed 7 bases at V and 5 bases at J, with 9 bases between. CDR3 region: CASTIGDEQYF. The CDR3 DNA reads TGTGCCAGCACAATAGGGGACGAGCAGTACTTC.

Within the sample, this clonotype is medium-sized. V and J are TRBV9 and TRBJ2-7; 10 bases match TRBD2. V was clipped by 3 bases and J by 5 bases; unmatched bases: 5. The CDR3 is 14 amino acids. The V gene's germline CDR1 is SGDLS and CDR2 YYNGEE. The CDR3 region is CASSAGTSVNEQYF. The CDR3 coding sequence is TGTGCCAGCAGCGCCGGGACTAGCGTCAACGAGCAGTACTTC.

This clonotype was recorded at least ten times. The rearrangement links TRBV29-1 to TRBJ2-1; TRBD1 aligns across 7 bases. Germline trimming cut 5 bases from V and 5 bases from J; bases unmatched to any gene: 0. The CDR3 is 11 residues long. Germline loops: CDR1 SQVTM, CDR2 ANQGSEA. CDR3 sequence (DNA): TGCAGCGTTACAGGGGACAATGAGCAGTTCTTC. This sequence encodes CSVTGDNEQFF.

This clonotype was found a few times. The chain is built from TRBV24-1 and TRBJ2-1; 14 bases agree with TRBD2. Germline values: CDR1 KGHDR, CDR2 SFDVKD. V shed 1 base and J 7 bases; nucleotides not matched to a gene: 11. The CDR3 runs to 19 residues. The CDR3: CATSDLGDWTSGRRNEQFF. CDR3 sequence (DNA): TGTGCCACCAGTGATTTAGGGGATTGGACTAGCGGGAGGAGGAATGAGCAGTTCTTC.

The chain links TRBV3-1 to TRBJ2-1; TRBD2 might be the D (6 bases). The CDR3 contains 17 residues. Germline V gives CDR1 LGHDT, CDR2 YNNKEL (reference sequence). V lost 4 bases to trimming and J lost 6 bases, with 22 bases between them. The CDR3: CASSPYNGRTHLNEQFF. In nucleotides, the CDR3 is TGTGCCAGCAGCCCGTACAACGGGAGAACCCACCTCAATGAGCAGTTCTTC.

This clonotype was seen ten or more times. The V gene is TRBV10-3, the J gene TRBJ1-1; D uncertain. The ends were cut back, 2 bases at V and 4 bases at J, with 8 bases in the middle. CDR1 and CDR2 from the germline V gene are ENHRY and SYGVKD. The CDR3 contains 13 residues. Here the CDR3 DNA reads TGTGCCATCAGTGAGAACTCTGGCACTGAAGCTTTCTTT. Its protein is CAISENSGTEAFF.

This clonotype occurred many times. CDR3 bases: TGTGCCAGCAACCGGGACATTACTAACTATGGCTACACCTTC. It specifies CASNRDITNYGYTF. This chain uses TRBV9 with TRBJ1-2; the D gene is possibly TRBD1 (6 bases). This CDR3 has 14 residues. Trimming removed 6 bases from V and 0 bases from J, with 12 bases in between. Germline CDR1 and CDR2: SGDLS and YYNGEE.

This clonotype was counted ten times or more. The V gene is TRBV10-2, the J gene TRBJ1-4; 10 bases agree with TRBD1. The CDR3 is made up of 16 amino acids. CDR1 is WSHSY, CDR2 SAAADI, per germline. After removal of 4 bases from V and 5 bases from J, the junction contained 7 bases not matched to a gene. The CDR3 sequence: CASSAAPGQGNEKLFF. CDR3 DNA: TGCGCCAGCAGTGCGGCACCGGGACAGGGGAATGAAAAACTGTTTTTT.

This clonotype is medium-sized. The chain uses TRBV4-1 and TRBJ2-5, with D tentatively TRBD1 or TRBD2 (5 bases each). Germline loops: CDR1 MGHRA, CDR2 YSYEKL. Trimming pared 1 base from V and 2 bases from J, leaving 14 bases between. There are 16 residues in the CDR3. The CDR3 DNA follows: TGCGCCAGCAGCCAAGCCTCCGGGGCGTTGCAAGAGACCCAGTACTTC. Protein sequence: CASSQASGALQETQYF.

Written as DNA, the CDR3 is TGTGCCAGCAGCACTGACCAGTGGGTCGACTCCTACAATGAGCAGTTCTTC. It is translated as CASSTDQWVDSYNEQFF. The chain uses TRBV5-5 and TRBJ2-1; D is unclear. V was cut by 4 bases and J by 0 bases, with 17 bases left in between. Germline V gives CDR1 SGHKS, CDR2 YYEKEE (reference sequence). There are 17 residues in the CDR3.

Concerning this clonotype itself: This may stem from a read error, because a much larger clone lies one nucleotide away. The rearrangement uses TRBV30 and TRBJ2-2; no clear D. The germline V gene encodes CDR1 GTSNPN and CDR2 SVGIG (reference sequence). This CDR3 contains 12 residues. V was cut by 3 bases and J by 6 bases, with 8 bases left in between. Written as DNA, the CDR3 is TGTGCCTGGAGCTTAGGAGCCGGGGAGCTGTTTTTT. Translating it yields CAWSLGAGELFF. The complete variable domain, with remaining parts taken from reference TRBV30 and TRBJ2-2, reads SQTIHQWPATLVQPVGSPLSLECTVEGTSNPNLYWYRQAAGRGLQLLFYSVGIGQISSEVPQNLSASRPQDRQFILSSKKLLLSDSGFYLCAWSLGAGELFFGEGSRLTVL.

This clonotype was seen at least ten times. V is TRBV6-6 and J is TRBJ2-5; a possible D gene is TRBD1 (6 bases). Trimming pared 8 bases from V and 3 bases from J, leaving 13 bases between. Germline values: CDR1 MNHNY, CDR2 SVGAGI (reference sequence). The CDR3 has 13 amino acids. The CDR3 sequence: CASARPGEETQYF. For the CDR3, the DNA is TGTGCCAGCGCCCGGCCAGGGGAAGAGACCCAGTACTTC.

The J gene is TRBJ1-1, the V gene TRBV11-2; D unresolved. Trimming took off 6 bases at V and 1 base at J, with 3 bases between the two ends. Germline-derived CDR1 and CDR2 are SGHAT and FQNNGV. The CDR3 is made up of 11 amino acids. This chain's CDR3 is CASRQNTEAFF. CDR3 DNA sequence: TGTGCCAGCAGACAGAACACTGAAGCTTTCTTT. The variable domain in full, with the rest retrieved from reference TRBV11-2 and TRBJ1-1, is EAGVAQSPRYKIIEKRQSVAFWCNPISGHATLYWYQQILGQGPKLLIQFQNNGVVDDSQLPKDRFSAERLKGVDSTLKIQPAKLEDSAVYLCASRQNTEAFFGQGTRLTVV.

This clonotype was seen repeatedly, ten times or more. The rearrangement uses TRBV29-1 and TRBJ2-6; no firm D call. Per the germline V gene, CDR1 is SQVTM and CDR2 is ANQGSEA. This CDR3 has 13 amino acids. V was shortened by 6 bases and J by 0 bases, with 6 bases between the two germline ends. This chain's CDR3 is CSVASSGANVLTF. Here the CDR3 DNA reads TGCAGCGTGGCGAGCTCTGGGGCCAACGTCCTGACTTTC.

This clonotype was seen at least ten times. The chain joins TRBV7-2 to TRBJ2-3; tentatively, D is TRBD2 (6 bases). The CDR3 has 15 amino acids. CDR1 is SGHTA and CDR2 is FQGNSA in the germline V gene. Trimming removed 3 bases from V and 6 bases from J, with 16 bases in between. The CDR3 region has the DNA TGTGCCAGCAGCTTGTCGCTAGCGAGGGAGGATACGCAGTATTTT. It specifies CASSLSLAREDTQYF.

There are a few counts of this clonotype. V usage is TRBV20-1 and J usage is TRBJ2-1; 14 bases agree with TRBD2. The germline gives CDR1 DFQATT, CDR2 SNEGSKA (reference sequence). The CDR3 is 15 amino acids. V dropped 6 bases and J dropped 9; count of bases not matched to a gene: 10. DNA of the CDR3: TGCAGTGCCCCCGGGACTAGCGGGAGTTTCGGTGAGCAGTTCTTC. Translated, it gives CSAPGTSGSFGEQFF.

The J gene is TRBJ1-4, the V gene TRBV6-5, with no clear D. V lost 0 bases to trimming and J lost 0 bases, with 8 bases between them. The CDR3 is made up of 16 amino acids. Germline CDR1 and CDR2: MNHEY and SVGAGI. The CDR3 is CASSYSALATNEKLFF. CDR3 nucleotides: TGTGCCAGCAGTTACTCGGCCCTCGCAACTAATGAAAAACTGTTTTTT.

This clonotype came up many times. V is TRBV7-3 and J is TRBJ2-1; D uncertain. Germline-derived CDR1 and CDR2 are SGHTA and FQGTGA. This CDR3 has 13 amino acids. V was pared by 3 bases and J by 9 bases, with 12 bases between. As DNA, the CDR3 is TGTGCCAGCAGCTTGATAGCCCCCGGTGAGCAGTTCTTC. Its protein product is CASSLIAPGEQFF.

This clonotype has at least ten counts. CDR3 nucleotides: TGTGCCAGCAGCCCAGGGGCCCCGATTACCGGGGAGCTGTTTTTT. It is translated as CASSPGAPITGELFF. The rearrangement joins TRBV6-2 or TRBV6-3 to TRBJ2-2; possible D gene TRBD1, 6 bases. V shed 6 bases and J shed 5 bases, with 16 bases lying between them. The CDR3 loop spans 15 amino acids. Germline V gene sequence: CDR1 MNHEY, CDR2 SVGEGT.

This clonotype has at least ten counts. This chain joins TRBV7-9 and TRBJ1-1; no definite D call. Between the trimmed V and J ends, which lost 3 bases and 2 bases, there was a span of 7 bases. This CDR3 is 13 amino acids long. Germline CDR1 reads SEHNR; CDR2 reads FQNEAQ (reference sequence). The CDR3 DNA follows: TGTGCCAGCAGCTTGACGGATAACACTGAAGCTTTCTTT. It encodes CASSLTDNTEAFF.

This clonotype appeared many times. The chain combines TRBV6-6 with TRBJ1-2, with D hard to call. This CDR3 has 12 amino acids. Germline CDR1 and CDR2: MNHNY and SVGAGI (reference sequence). With 7 bases removed from V and 3 bases from J, the gap between germline ends came to 9 bases. As DNA, the CDR3 is TGTGCCAGCAATACGGGGTACTATGGCTACACCTTC. The encoded protein is CASNTGYYGYTF.

This clonotype was seen ten or more times. V gene TRBV12-3 or TRBV12-4 combines with J gene TRBJ2-7; TRBD1 aligns across 9 bases. This CDR3 region has 12 residues. V was pared by 5 bases and J by 8 bases, with 4 bases of the junction left unmatched. This chain's CDR3 is CASSTGTGQQYF. The CDR3 DNA is TGTGCCAGCAGTACCGGGACAGGGCAGCAGTACTTC.

The chain couples TRBV27 to TRBJ1-5; 7 bases are a match to TRBD1. Germline V CDR1 and CDR2: MNHEY, SMNVEV (reference sequence). The V segment lost 4 bases and the J segment 5 bases; nucleotides outside the gene matches: 2. The CDR3 consists of 13 residues. CDR3 residues: CASSWTGYQPQHF. Here the CDR3 DNA reads TGTGCCAGCAGTTGGACAGGTTATCAGCCCCAGCATTTT.

The J gene is TRBJ2-3, the V gene TRBV20-1, with TRBD1 matching over 9 bases. The CDR3 contains 16 residues. Unmatched junction bases numbered 5, after V lost 0 bases and J lost 1 base. The germline V gene encodes CDR1 DFQATT and CDR2 SNEGSKA (reference sequence). DNA for the CDR3: TGCAGTGCTAGAGATAAGGGACAGGGCCGCACAGATACGCAGTATTTT. Translation: CSARDKGQGRTDTQYF.

This clonotype was picked up many times. The CDR3, as DNA: TGTGCCAGCAGCCGGAGGGGGCCGACCTCTTCGGGTACGCAGTATTTT. Translated, it gives CASSRRGPTSSGTQYF. The chain is built from TRBV7-3 and TRBJ2-3; tentatively, D is TRBD1 (7 bases). Trimming cost V 5 bases and J 8 bases, with 23 bases left between them. The V gene's germline CDR1 is SGHTA and CDR2 FQGTGA. This CDR3 has 16 residues.

This clonotype was recorded at least ten times. The V call is TRBV7-2, the J call TRBJ2-5; D possibly corresponds to TRBD1 (5 bases). V was trimmed by 5 bases and J by 5 bases, leaving 18 bases between them. The germline gives CDR1 SGHTA, CDR2 FQGNSA. The CDR3 sequence is 15 residues long. This CDR3 is CASSPSWSPGETQYF. CDR3 in DNA: TGTGCCAGCAGCCCATCCTGGTCCCCAGGGGAGACCCAGTACTTC.

By share of the sample, this clonotype is medium-sized. V and J are TRBV20-1 and TRBJ2-3; no definite D call. Germline CDR1 and CDR2: DFQATT and SNEGSKA (reference sequence). This CDR3 has 14 residues. Trimming took off 7 bases at V and 4 bases at J, with 18 bases between the two ends. This CDR3 reads CSGSHQVESDTQYF. The DNA for the CDR3 is TGCAGTGGTTCCCATCAAGTGGAATCAGATACGCAGTATTTT.

This clonotype has more than one count but fewer than ten. This sequence joins TRBV7-3 and TRBJ2-5, with D perhaps TRBD1 (5 bases). CDR3 length: 14 residues. Germline values: CDR1 SGHTA, CDR2 FQGTGA. Trimming took 1 base from V and 5 from J, leaving 11 bases between them. In DNA, the CDR3 is TGTGCCAGCAGCTTAAGGGCAGGGAAGGAGACCCAGTACTTC. It encodes CASSLRAGKETQYF. The full variable domain, rest sourced from reference TRBV7-3 and TRBJ2-5, is GAGVSQTPSNKVTEKGKYVELRCDPISGHTALYWYRQSLGQGPEFLIYFQGTGAADDSGLPNDRFFAVRPEGSVSTLKIQRTERGDSAVYLCASSLRAGKETQYFGPGTRLLVL.

This clonotype was observed a few times. The chain couples TRBV28 to TRBJ2-7, with D possibly matching TRBD2 (5 bases). V was trimmed by 2 bases and J by 4 bases, leaving 12 bases between them. Germline CDR1 MDHEN, CDR2 SYDVKM. The CDR3 covers 14 residues. Written as DNA, the CDR3 is TGTGCCAGCAGTTTACTGGCTAGCAGGTACGAGCAGTACTTC. Translating gives CASSLLASRYEQYF.

This clonotype was seen ten or more times. The rearrangement links TRBV10-3 to TRBJ2-7; 8 bases align to TRBD1. This CDR3 contains 16 residues. V dropped 5 bases and J dropped 6; count of bases not matched to a gene: 15. Germline V CDR1 and CDR2: ENHRY, SYGVKD. This CDR3 reads CAISPLRQGLYGEQYF. DNA of the CDR3: TGTGCCATCAGTCCCCTCCGACAGGGGCTATACGGCGAGCAGTACTTC.